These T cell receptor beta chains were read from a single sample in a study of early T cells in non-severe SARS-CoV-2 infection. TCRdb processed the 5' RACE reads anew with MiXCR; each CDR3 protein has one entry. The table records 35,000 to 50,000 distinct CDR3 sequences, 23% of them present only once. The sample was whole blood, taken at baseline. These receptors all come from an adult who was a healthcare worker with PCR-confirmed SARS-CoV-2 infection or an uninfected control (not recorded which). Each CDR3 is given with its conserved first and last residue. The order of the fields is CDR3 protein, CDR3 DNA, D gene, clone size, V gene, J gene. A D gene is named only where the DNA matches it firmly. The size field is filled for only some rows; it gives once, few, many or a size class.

CDR3aa: CASSRGQGNNEKLFF
CDR3nt: TGTGCCAGCAGCCGCGGACAGGGCAATAATGAAAAACTGTTTTTT
d_gene: TRBD1
abundance: -
v_gene: TRBV7-9
j_gene: TRBJ1-4

CDR3aa: CASSPRGADSPLHF
CDR3nt: TGTGCCAGCAGCCCTAGGGGCGCGGATTCACCCCTCCACTTT
d_gene: -
abundance: many
v_gene: TRBV7-9
j_gene: TRBJ1-6

CDR3aa: CASSRQGPATGELFF
CDR3nt: TGTGCCAGCAGCCGACAGGGTCCCGCCACCGGGGAGCTGTTTTTT
d_gene: TRBD1
abundance: -
v_gene: TRBV11-3
j_gene: TRBJ2-2

CDR3aa: CASSMVRVSYNEQFF
CDR3nt: TGTGCCAGTAGTATGGTTCGCGTATCCTACAATGAGCAGTTCTTC
d_gene: -
abundance: -
v_gene: TRBV19
j_gene: TRBJ2-1

CDR3aa: CASSLNKGTYEQYF
CDR3nt: TGTGCCAGCAGCTTAAATAAGGGGACCTACGAGCAGTACTTC
d_gene: -
abundance: many
v_gene: TRBV7-9
j_gene: TRBJ2-7

CDR3aa: CASSLGDSSYGYTF
CDR3nt: TGTGCCAGCAGCTTAGGCGACAGTTCCTATGGCTACACCTTC
d_gene: -
abundance: few
v_gene: TRBV11-2
j_gene: TRBJ1-2

CDR3aa: CASSSEGDRYTEAFF
CDR3nt: TGTGCCAGCTCGTCAGAGGGGGATAGGTACACTGAAGCTTTCTTT
d_gene: -
abundance: -
v_gene: TRBV18
j_gene: TRBJ1-1

CDR3aa: CASLSASGTDTQYF
CDR3nt: TGTGCCAGCCTCTCGGCTAGCGGCACAGATACGCAGTATTTT
d_gene: -
abundance: -
v_gene: TRBV6-5
j_gene: TRBJ2-3

CDR3aa: CASSLPDRAGYTEAFF
CDR3nt: TGTGCCAGCAGTCTACCGGACAGGGCGGGCTACACTGAAGCTTTCTTT
d_gene: TRBD1
abundance: many
v_gene: TRBV6-5
j_gene: TRBJ1-1

CDR3aa: CASSLKAGTRTYEQYF
CDR3nt: TGTGCCAGCAGTTTAAAGGCTGGGACCCGAACCTACGAGCAGTACTTC
d_gene: -
abundance: -
v_gene: TRBV27
j_gene: TRBJ2-7

CDR3aa: CASSESQGGRGELFF
CDR3nt: TGCGCCAGCAGTGAGTCACAGGGCGGGAGAGGGGAGCTGTTTTTT
d_gene: -
abundance: few
v_gene: TRBV10-2
j_gene: TRBJ2-2

CDR3aa: CAISESQGSGNTIYF
CDR3nt: TGTGCCATCAGTGAGTCTCAGGGATCCGGAAACACCATATATTTT
d_gene: -
abundance: few
v_gene: TRBV10-3
j_gene: TRBJ1-3

CDR3aa: CASRKGGTEAFF
CDR3nt: TGCGCCAGCAGAAAAGGGGGCACTGAAGCTTTCTTT
d_gene: -
abundance: medium-sized
v_gene: TRBV5-1
j_gene: TRBJ1-1

CDR3aa: CASSAHSYEQYF
CDR3nt: TGTGCCAGCAGCGCCCACTCCTACGAGCAGTACTTC
d_gene: -
abundance: -
v_gene: TRBV3-1
j_gene: TRBJ2-7

CDR3aa: CASRNSAGTGMSYTF
CDR3nt: TGTGCCAGCAGGAACTCTGCCGGGACAGGGATGTCCTACACCTTC
d_gene: TRBD1
abundance: few
v_gene: TRBV6-5
j_gene: TRBJ1-2

CDR3aa: CSARDGRKETQYF
CDR3nt: TGCAGTGCTAGAGATGGCCGCAAGGAGACCCAGTACTTC
d_gene: -
abundance: few
v_gene: TRBV20-1
j_gene: TRBJ2-5

CDR3aa: CASSQSSPSPLHF
CDR3nt: TGTGCCAGCAGCCAAAGCTCCCCTTCACCCCTCCACTTT
d_gene: -
abundance: -
v_gene: TRBV3-1
j_gene: TRBJ1-6

CDR3aa: CASSPLMGRTGANVLTF
CDR3nt: TGCGCCAGCAGTCCCCTGATGGGCAGGACAGGGGCCAACGTCCTGACTTTC
d_gene: -
abundance: few
v_gene: TRBV4-1
j_gene: TRBJ2-6

CDR3aa: CASSPAVGVYEQYF
CDR3nt: TGTGCCAGCAGTCCGGCGGTAGGGGTTTACGAGCAGTACTTC
d_gene: -
abundance: -
v_gene: TRBV12-3/TRBV12-4
j_gene: TRBJ2-7